A selection of T cell receptor beta chains follows, all from one sample in a study of CD8 T cells in Susac syndrome. TCRdb fed the immunoSEQ multiplex PCR reads into MiXCR, producing one record per CDR3 protein. The table includes 150,000 to 200,000 distinct CDR3 sequences, about 94% detected once. The sample comprised CD4+ T cells from PBMCs. The receptors were gathered from a human donor with multiple sclerosis. Both conserved end residues are part of each CDR3. The size entry is marked missing in some rows and otherwise reads once, few, many or a size class.

CDR3aa: CASSLGRFNQPQHF
abundance: -
v_gene: TRBV5-6
j_gene: TRBJ1-5

CDR3aa: CASRPPTGYTEAFF
abundance: -
v_gene: TRBV12-3/TRBV12-4
j_gene: TRBJ1-1

CDR3aa: CATSDDGNTEAFF
abundance: -
v_gene: TRBV24-1
j_gene: TRBJ1-1

CDR3aa: CASRRTGQAYEQYF
abundance: -
v_gene: TRBV2
j_gene: TRBJ2-7

CDR3aa: CASSYSTHWGTEAFF
abundance: -
v_gene: TRBV6-2/TRBV6-3
j_gene: TRBJ1-1

CDR3aa: CASSLGGRLGQPQHF
abundance: once
v_gene: TRBV7-2
j_gene: TRBJ1-5

CDR3aa: CASRRLNEQFF
abundance: -
v_gene: TRBV6-1
j_gene: TRBJ2-1

CDR3aa: CASSAGMGLADSPDRSEQFF
abundance: once
v_gene: TRBV9
j_gene: TRBJ2-1

CDR3aa: CASSPTSAPADTQYF
abundance: -
v_gene: TRBV7-3
j_gene: TRBJ2-3

CDR3aa: CSARGAPTGGANVLTF
abundance: -
v_gene: TRBV20-1
j_gene: TRBJ2-6

CDR3aa: CASRDQGSKNIQYF
abundance: once
v_gene: TRBV12-3/TRBV12-4
j_gene: TRBJ2-4

CDR3aa: CASSVGGGTSGNNEQFF
abundance: -
v_gene: TRBV9
j_gene: TRBJ2-1

CDR3aa: CASSQGTGNYGYTF
abundance: -
v_gene: TRBV3-1
j_gene: TRBJ1-2

CDR3aa: CASSFGRGGQPQHF
abundance: -
v_gene: TRBV27
j_gene: TRBJ1-5

CDR3aa: CASSLQSNSPLHF
abundance: -
v_gene: TRBV27
j_gene: TRBJ1-6

CDR3aa: CASSQGPSVYNEQFF
abundance: -
v_gene: TRBV14
j_gene: TRBJ2-1

CDR3aa: CASSLVSGTTDTQYF
abundance: -
v_gene: TRBV5-4
j_gene: TRBJ2-3

CDR3aa: CASSARVPYEQYF
abundance: -
v_gene: TRBV7-2
j_gene: TRBJ2-7

CDR3aa: CASSRKPRGTDTQYF
abundance: -
v_gene: TRBV5-1
j_gene: TRBJ2-3

CDR3aa: CASSPGTGGFNSYNSPLHF
abundance: -
v_gene: TRBV14
j_gene: TRBJ1-6

CDR3aa: CAWSVGTSGANVLTF
abundance: -
v_gene: TRBV30
j_gene: TRBJ2-6

CDR3aa: CASSVDRVSGYTF
abundance: -
v_gene: TRBV19
j_gene: TRBJ1-2

CDR3aa: CASSLVAGTDSPLHF
abundance: -
v_gene: TRBV5-1
j_gene: TRBJ1-6

CDR3aa: CSVSDRVSYEQYF
abundance: -
v_gene: TRBV29-1
j_gene: TRBJ2-7

CDR3aa: CATSGRQQETQYF
abundance: once
v_gene: TRBV24-1
j_gene: TRBJ2-5

CDR3aa: CASSQKRDYTGELFF
abundance: -
v_gene: TRBV3-1
j_gene: TRBJ2-2

CDR3aa: CSARDAAGPNTEAFF
abundance: -
v_gene: TRBV20-1
j_gene: TRBJ1-1

CDR3aa: CAISESNAGTYEQYF
abundance: -
v_gene: TRBV10-3
j_gene: TRBJ2-7

CDR3aa: CSARLNNEQFF
abundance: -
v_gene: TRBV20-1
j_gene: TRBJ2-1

CDR3aa: CANNTTYEQYF
abundance: -
v_gene: TRBV9
j_gene: TRBJ2-7

CDR3aa: CASSFTGGEQYF
abundance: -
v_gene: TRBV5-1
j_gene: TRBJ2-7

CDR3aa: CAWSVQGANIQYF
abundance: -
v_gene: TRBV30
j_gene: TRBJ2-4

CDR3aa: CASSVETGPNEKLFF
abundance: -
v_gene: TRBV9
j_gene: TRBJ1-4

CDR3aa: CSALGPSNQPQHF
abundance: -
v_gene: TRBV20-1
j_gene: TRBJ1-5

CDR3aa: CATSDLPDTQYF
abundance: -
v_gene: TRBV24-1
j_gene: TRBJ2-3

CDR3aa: CASSLGSRSAGANVLTF
abundance: once
v_gene: TRBV5-4
j_gene: TRBJ2-6

CDR3aa: CASSRQSSPLHF
abundance: -
v_gene: TRBV14
j_gene: TRBJ1-6

CDR3aa: CASIRAIAKNIQYF
abundance: -
v_gene: TRBV19
j_gene: TRBJ2-4

CDR3aa: CASRDPSGSSTDTQYF
abundance: few
v_gene: TRBV5-1
j_gene: TRBJ2-3

CDR3aa: CASSPQTGEAFF
abundance: once
v_gene: TRBV7-8
j_gene: TRBJ1-1

CDR3aa: CSARDANQETQYF
abundance: -
v_gene: TRBV20-1
j_gene: TRBJ2-5

CDR3aa: CASSKGQQTSNYGYTF
abundance: -
v_gene: TRBV6-1
j_gene: TRBJ1-2

CDR3aa: CATSNGGVQETQYF
abundance: -
v_gene: TRBV24-1
j_gene: TRBJ2-5

CDR3aa: CASSFGAHTDTQYF
abundance: once
v_gene: TRBV7-9
j_gene: TRBJ2-3

CDR3aa: CSARDGGSEAFF
abundance: -
v_gene: TRBV20-1
j_gene: TRBJ1-1

CDR3aa: CASSASRQGSDTQYF
abundance: -
v_gene: TRBV25-1
j_gene: TRBJ2-3

CDR3aa: CAWSQGAVFNQPQHF
abundance: once
v_gene: TRBV30
j_gene: TRBJ1-5

CDR3aa: CASSLWLQETQYF
abundance: -
v_gene: TRBV12-3/TRBV12-4
j_gene: TRBJ2-5

CDR3aa: CASSEALSGGEAFF
abundance: -
v_gene: TRBV6-1
j_gene: TRBJ1-1